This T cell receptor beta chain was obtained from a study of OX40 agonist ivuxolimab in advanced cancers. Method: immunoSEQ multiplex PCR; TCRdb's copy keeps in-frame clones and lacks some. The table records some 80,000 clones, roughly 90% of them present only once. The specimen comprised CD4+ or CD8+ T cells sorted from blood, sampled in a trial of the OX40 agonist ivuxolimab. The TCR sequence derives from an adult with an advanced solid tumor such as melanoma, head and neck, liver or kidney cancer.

CDR3 in amino acids: CASSETRRQEQYF. CDR3 DNA sequence: TGCGCCAGCAGTGAGACCCGGAGGCAGGAGCAGTACTTC. This chain connects TRBV10-1 to TRBJ2-7; tentatively, D is TRBD2 (5 bases). V was trimmed by 2 bases and J by 7 bases, leaving 12 bases between them. CDR3 length equals 13 residues. CDR1 is WNHNN and CDR2 is SYGVQD in the germline V gene (reference sequence).